This entry lists 18 T cell receptor beta chains sequenced from one sample in a study of blood T cell repertoires in COVID-19. Profiling relied on immunoSEQ multiplex PCR, and the TCRdb table lists in-frame clones only, not all of them. The data hold more than 100,000 clones, with roughly 85% observed a single time. Source material: peripheral blood. The receptors originated from a man in his fifties or sixties in a cohort sampled during active COVID-19.

V is TRBV19 and J is TRBJ1-4, with 8 bases fitting TRBD1. Germline V gives CDR1 LNHDA, CDR2 SQIVND (reference sequence). This CDR3 region has 13 residues. Trimming removed 9 bases from V and 5 bases from J; junction bases left unmatched: 5. CDR3 sequence reads: CARGTGINEKLFF. CDR3 nucleotide sequence: TGTGCCAGAGGGACAGGCATCAATGAAAAACTGTTTTTT.

The sample holds one count of this clone. The chain employs TRBV18 and TRBJ2-2; D is unclear. The V end lost 2 bases, the J end lost 2 bases, and 12 bases lay between the germline ends. There are 16 residues in the CDR3. The germline V gene encodes CDR1 KGHSH and CDR2 LQKENI. This CDR3 reads CASSPFRDKNTGELFF. The CDR3 nucleotides read TGTGCCAGCTCACCATTTCGTGACAAAAACACCGGGGAGCTGTTTTTT. The whole variable domain, remainder taken from reference TRBV18 and TRBJ2-2, is NAGVMQNPRHLVRRRGQEARLRCSPMKGHSHVYWYRQLPEEGLKFMVYLQKENIIDESGMPKERFSAEFPKEGPSILRIQQVVRGDSAAYFCASSPFRDKNTGELFFGEGSRLTVL.

The V call is TRBV18, the J call TRBJ1-1; a possible D gene is TRBD1 (5 bases). This CDR3 contains 14 residues. Germline CDR1 and CDR2: KGHSH and LQKENI. Trimming pared 4 bases from V and 6 bases from J, leaving 15 bases between. Written as DNA, the CDR3 is TGTGCCAGCTCACGAAACAGACAGTCCGCTGAAGCTTTCTTT. Its protein is CASSRNRQSAEAFF.

This clone was picked up one time. The gene calls are TRBV6-5 and TRBJ1-3; 8 bases fit TRBD1. The V segment lost 7 bases and the J segment 7 bases; nucleotides outside the gene matches: 6. CDR3 length equals 13 residues. Germline V gene sequence: CDR1 MNHEY, CDR2 SVGAGI. In DNA, the CDR3 is TGTGCCAGCAAGCCTACAGGGGGTAACACCATATATTTT. Its translation: CASKPTGGNTIYF.

The chain uses TRBV11-2 and TRBJ1-2, with 9 nucleotides matching TRBD1. This CDR3 region has 14 residues. Germline V gene sequence: CDR1 SGHAT, CDR2 FQNNGV. V was clipped by 5 bases and J by 4 bases; unmatched bases: 5. Here the CDR3 DNA reads TGTGCCAGCAGCCCGGGGACAGGGACCTATGGCTACACCTTC. As protein: CASSPGTGTYGYTF.

This clone was seen only once. The V and J genes are TRBV7-8 and TRBJ2-3, with D hard to call. V lost 3 bases, J lost 2 bases, and 9 bases lay in between. From germline, CDR1 is SGHVS and CDR2 FQNEAQ. The CDR3 consists of 14 residues. The CDR3 DNA is TGTGCCAGCAGCTTCGACACCTCCACAGATACGCAGTATTTT. Encoded protein: CASSFDTSTDTQYF.

This chain joins TRBV19 and TRBJ1-1; the match to TRBD1 covers 8 bases. Germline loops: CDR1 LNHDA, CDR2 SQIVND (reference sequence). V lost 6 bases and J lost 5; bases outside the gene matches: 5. CDR3 length: 13 residues. The CDR3 region has the DNA TGTGCCAGTAGATTGACAGGGGAGACTGAAGCTTTCTTT. It is translated as CASRLTGETEAFF.

This chain joins TRBV4-2 and TRBJ1-2; D is perhaps TRBD1 (5 bases). CDR1 and CDR2 from the germline V gene are LGHNA and YNFKEQ. Trimming took 0 bases from V and 6 from J, leaving 11 bases between them. The CDR3 loop spans 14 amino acids. Written as DNA, the CDR3 is TGTGCCAGCAGCCAAGACACCAGGGATCATGGCTACACCTTC. Translation: CASSQDTRDHGYTF.

V and J are TRBV5-1 and TRBJ2-1, with a weak D call TRBD1 (6 bases). V gave up 3 bases and J gave up 6 bases, with 22 bases separating them. Germline V gene lookup returns CDR1 SGHRS and CDR2 YFSETQ. This CDR3 region has 17 residues. The CDR3: CASSSGTGTRVSNEQFF. The DNA for the CDR3 is TGCGCCAGCAGCTCAGGAACCGGGACAAGGGTGAGCAATGAGCAGTTCTTC.

This clone appeared a single time. V is TRBV2 and J is TRBJ1-6, with 7 bases identical to TRBD1. The CDR3 has 12 residues. Germline CDR1 SNHLY, CDR2 FYNNEI. The V and J ends lost 7 bases and 10 bases, in that order; junction bases with no gene match: 4. CDR3 nucleotide sequence: TGTGCCAGCACCCAGGGGGACTCACCCCTCCACTTT. Translated, it gives CASTQGDSPLHF.

V is TRBV5-8 and J is TRBJ2-3; TRBD1 matches 8 bases. J lost 1 base, V lost 4 bases, and 8 bases had no gene match. Germline assignment: CDR1 SGHTS and CDR2 YDEGEE. This CDR3 is 16 amino acids long. The CDR3 sequence is CASSRGQAFGTDTQYF. The CDR3 DNA reads TGTGCCAGCAGCAGGGGACAGGCCTTTGGCACAGATACGCAGTATTTT.

The V gene is TRBV5-4, the J gene TRBJ2-1; 8 bases line up with TRBD2. CDR1 and CDR2 from the germline V gene are SGHNT and YYREEE (reference sequence). The CDR3 covers 15 residues. The V segment lost 4 bases and the J segment 6 bases; nucleotides outside the gene matches: 9. As DNA, the CDR3 is TGTGCCAGCAGCCCCGGGGGGGAGGTCACCAATGAGCAGTTCTTC. This codes for CASSPGGEVTNEQFF.

V gene TRBV19 combines with J gene TRBJ2-7; 12 bases map to TRBD1. This CDR3 is built from 15 residues. Germline CDR1 LNHDA, CDR2 SQIVND (reference sequence). Trimming at V came to 3 bases and at J to 6 bases, leaving 6 bases not matched to a gene. The CDR3 coding sequence is TGTGCCAGTAGTATTTCCGGGACAGGGGGCTTCGAGCAGTACTTC. Protein: CASSISGTGGFEQYF.

The J gene is TRBJ1-4, the V gene TRBV6-7, with D maybe TRBD1 (6 bases). TRBV6-7 is labeled an ORF, and its function is uncertain. The CDR3 runs to 13 residues. Trimming removed 9 bases from V and 6 bases from J, with 14 bases in between. DNA of the CDR3: TGTGCCAGTCTCTCGGGGGGCGATGAAAAACTGTTTTTT. This encodes CASLSGGDEKLFF.

J is TRBJ2-1 and V is TRBV3-1 (or the pseudogene TRBV3-2), with 12 bases matching TRBD2. This CDR3 spans 14 amino acids. The J segment lost 7 bases and the V segment lost 7 bases, leaving 5 bases of the junction unmatched. CDR1 and CDR2 (germline): LGHDT, YNNKEL (reference sequence). The CDR3 DNA reads TGTGCCAGCAAGCTAGCGGGGGGGCGAAATGAGCAGTTCTTC. Amino acids: CASKLAGGRNEQFF.

The V call is TRBV18, the J call TRBJ2-1, with 8 positions matching TRBD1. The germline CDR1 and CDR2 sequences are KGHSH and LQKENI. The ends lost 5 bases at V and 9 bases at J; junction bases unmatched: 12. This CDR3 is 15 amino acids long. CDR3 sequence reads: CASSVRTGRGGEQFF. The CDR3, as DNA: TGTGCCAGCTCAGTGCGGACAGGGCGAGGGGGTGAGCAGTTCTTC. Full variable domain (remainder filled in from reference TRBV18 and TRBJ2-1): NAGVMQNPRHLVRRRGQEARLRCSPMKGHSHVYWYRQLPEEGLKFMVYLQKENIIDESGMPKERFSAEFPKEGPSILRIQQVVRGDSAAYFCASSVRTGRGGEQFFGPGTRLTVL.

The chain combines TRBV7-9 with TRBJ2-4, with 8 bases lining up with TRBD1. Trimming took 2 bases from V and 8 from J; bases not matched to a gene: 5. Germline lookup yields CDR1 SEHNR and CDR2 FQNEAQ (reference sequence). CDR3 length equals 14 residues. The CDR3 DNA reads TGTGCCAGCAGCTTAAATCAGGGGGCCGACATTCAGTACTTC. Protein product: CASSLNQGADIQYF.

The CDR3 DNA reads as TGTGCCAGCAGCACCGGACAAAGTCTAGCCAAAAACATTCAGTACTTC. Protein: CASSTGQSLAKNIQYF. This chain uses TRBV13 with TRBJ2-4, with a weak D call TRBD1 (5 bases). Trimming cost V 5 bases and J 0 bases, with 14 bases left between them. The CDR3 length is 16 residues. CDR1 and CDR2 (germline): PRHDT, FYEKMQ (reference sequence).